This is a list of T cell receptor beta chains from one sample in a study of blood T cell repertoires in COVID-19. Using immunoSEQ multiplex PCR, the repertoire was profiled, and TCRdb retains in-frame clones only, with some absent. The sample lists approximately 250,000 clones, around nine tenths occurring once. Sequenced material: peripheral blood. Receptors were obtained from a man younger than 45 with COVID-19, enrolled during active disease. CDR3s include the opening cysteine and the closing phenylalanine or tryptophan. The order of the fields is V gene, clone size, D gene, J gene, CDR3 protein, CDR3 DNA. The D gene is left open where the match is weak. Only part of the rows carry a size: once, few, many, or a class if the clone is expanded.

TRBV19	-	-	TRBJ1-2	CASSPPVSVSLVGGYTF	TGTGCCAGTAGTCCCCCAGTTTCGGTCTCGCTAGTAGGTGGCTACACCTTC
TRBV10-2	once	-	TRBJ2-2	CASSESKFWADNTGELFF	TGCGCCAGCAGTGAGTCGAAGTTTTGGGCCGATAACACCGGGGAGCTGTTTTTT
TRBV10-1	-	TRBD1	TRBJ1-1	CASSDSGTGLNTEAFF	TGCGCCAGCAGTGATTCCGGGACAGGGCTGAACACTGAAGCTTTCTTT
TRBV5-1	-	-	TRBJ1-1	CASSLGQTNTEAFF	TGCGCCAGCAGCTTGGGACAGACGAACACTGAAGCTTTCTTT
TRBV2	-	-	TRBJ1-2	CASRKETGFDYGYTF	TGTGCCAGCAGGAAGGAGACAGGCTTCGACTATGGCTACACCTTC
TRBV5-6	-	-	TRBJ1-1	CASSLDSLYTEAFF	TGTGCCAGCAGCCTCGACAGTTTGTACACTGAAGCTTTCTTT
TRBV4-2	-	-	TRBJ2-7	CASSQKASYEQYF	TGTGCCAGCAGCCAAAAAGCTTCCTACGAGCAGTACTTC
TRBV5-1	-	-	TRBJ1-1	CASSTGVGTEAFF	TGCGCCAGCAGCACCGGTGTTGGCACTGAAGCTTTCTTT
TRBV3-1/TRBV3-2	-	TRBD1	TRBJ1-6	CASSQDARQGRNSPLHF	TGTGCCAGCAGCCAAGATGCCAGACAGGGTCGGAATTCACCCCTCCACTTT
TRBV11-2	-	-	TRBJ2-7	CASSLLGRGRYEQYF	TGTGCCAGCAGCTTACTTGGGCGGGGGCGTTACGAGCAGTACTTC
TRBV9	-	TRBD1	TRBJ1-2	CASSPQGARNYGYTF	TGTGCCAGCAGCCCACAGGGGGCGCGGAACTATGGCTACACCTTC
TRBV2	once	-	TRBJ2-7	CASRETGWSYEQYF	TGTGCCAGCAGAGAGACAGGCTGGTCCTACGAGCAGTACTTC
TRBV10-3	-	-	TRBJ2-1	CAISAISYNEQFF	TGTGCCATCAGTGCTATCTCCTACAATGAGCAGTTCTTC
TRBV30	once	TRBD1	TRBJ1-1	CAWSAGRDRKGVRTEAFF	TGTGCCTGGAGCGCAGGCCGGGACAGAAAAGGGGTAAGGACTGAAGCTTTCTTT
TRBV10-1	-	TRBD1	TRBJ1-1	CASSESGQRNDEAFF	TGCGCCAGCAGTGAGTCGGGACAGCGGAACGATGAAGCTTTCTTT
TRBV5-1	-	-	TRBJ2-7	CASSLDSAGFGQYF	TGCGCCAGCAGCTTGGACAGCGCAGGGTTCGGGCAGTACTTC
TRBV6-5	-	-	TRBJ2-7	CASKDLAGTYEQYF	TGTGCCAGCAAAGACCTGGCGGGAACCTACGAGCAGTACTTC
TRBV30	-	-	TRBJ2-5	CAWSVQGETQYF	TGTGCCTGGAGTGTCCAGGGTGAGACCCAGTACTTC
TRBV4-1	-	TRBD2	TRBJ2-3	CASSHLAGVGTDTQYF	TGCGCCAGCAGCCACTTAGCGGGGGTGGGAACAGATACGCAGTATTTT
TRBV6-5	-	-	TRBJ2-1	CASVYSTLSYNEQFF	TGTGCCAGCGTATATTCGACTCTCTCCTACAATGAGCAGTTCTTC
TRBV7-2	-	-	TRBJ2-7	CASSLDSANSYEQYF	TGTGCCAGCAGCTTAGACAGTGCCAACTCCTACGAGCAGTACTTC
TRBV6-5	-	TRBD1	TRBJ1-2	CASSYSMGQGAEGYTF	TGTGCCAGCAGTTACTCGATGGGACAGGGGGCGGAAGGCTACACCTTC
TRBV18	once	-	TRBJ2-7	CASSAPRDIFYYEQYF	TGTGCCAGCTCAGCTCCTCGGGACATCTTTTACTACGAGCAGTACTTC
TRBV19	-	-	TRBJ1-5	CASSTQGRQPQHF	TGTGCCAGTAGTACCCAGGGGCGTCAGCCCCAGCATTTT
TRBV2	-	-	TRBJ1-1	CASSDRTGSRSEAFF	TGTGCCAGCAGTGACCGAACCGGGTCCCGTTCTGAAGCTTTCTTT
TRBV6-5	-	-	TRBJ1-2	CASSYSAGHAGYGYTF	TGTGCCAGCAGTTACTCGGCAGGCCATGCGGGCTATGGCTACACCTTC